This T cell receptor beta chain was identified in a study of neurological immune-mediated disorders. This clonotype showed up many times. The authors made cDNA by 5'RACE with 10-nucleotide random UMIs. Whenever a sequencing run was performed, it yielded over 190 million TCR-beta sequences from 15-18 subjects. MiXCR was run by TCRdb on the 5' RACE reads, yielding one entry per CDR3 protein. This table holds 65,000 to 90,000 distinct CDR3 sequences, about 9.3% found once. The group of healthy controls was made up of people who were blood bank volunteers in Maryland, USA. Unsorted libraries were prepared from 2 million PBMCs that had been stored at -80 C. CDR1 and CDR2 (germline): SGHTA, FQGNSA. V lost 5 bases and J 9 bases, leaving 12 bases between the germline ends. The CDR3 has 12 amino acids.

Sequencing was done on a sample of PBMCs. This sequence originates from a man aged 35 to 55 in good health. The V and J genes are TRBV7-2 and TRBJ2-3, with D possibly being TRBD1 (6 bases). CDR3 region: CASSQTGMTQYF. The CDR3 coding sequence is TGTGCCAGCAGCCAAACAGGGATGACGCAGTATTTT.